The rows below give T cell receptor beta chains drawn from one sample of a study of regulatory T cells. Here immunoSEQ multiplex PCR was the method, and the copy in TCRdb shows in-frame clones only, minus some. Of about 23,000 clones listed, roughly 90% are singletons. Sequenced sample: conventional CD4+ T cells sorted from blood. These receptors came from a child aged 5-17 years with CD3G deficiency. Both conserved end residues are part of each CDR3. A D gene is named only where the DNA matches it firmly.

V	D	J	CDR3	DNA
TRBV30	.	TRBJ2-7	CAWSPMSKGHTYEQYF	TGTGCCTGGAGTCCGATGTCCAAGGGCCACACTTACGAGCAGTACTTC
TRBV6-1	.	TRBJ2-1	CASSEGGVRGYNEQFF	TGTGCCAGCAGTGAAGGGGGAGTCAGGGGTTACAATGAGCAGTTCTTC
TRBV28	TRBD1	TRBJ2-3	CASSRGQGTDTQYF	TGTGCCAGCAGTCGCGGACAGGGGACAGATACGCAGTATTTT
TRBV7-9	.	TRBJ2-3	CASSLSAGAYTDTQYF	TGTGCCAGCAGCCTTTCCGCGGGGGCTTACACAGATACGCAGTATTTT
TRBV7-8	.	TRBJ2-5	CASSPLSTQETQYF	TGTGCCAGCAGCCCCCTTTCGACCCAAGAGACCCAGTACTTC
TRBV19	TRBD1	TRBJ2-3	CASSRTGDTQYF	TGTGCCAGTAGTAGGACAGGGGATACGCAGTATTTT
TRBV28	.	TRBJ2-4	CASSSTPGRAPKNIQYF	TGTGCCAGCAGTTCCACTCCCGGGAGAGCACCCAAAAACATTCAGTACTTC
TRBV18	TRBD1	TRBJ1-1	CASSDGTATEAFF	TGTGCCAGCTCGGACGGGACAGCCACTGAAGCTTTCTTT
TRBV6-1	.	TRBJ2-3	CASRVAGTDTQYF	TGTGCCAGCCGAGTAGCGGGCACAGATACGCAGTATTTT
TRBV6-1	.	TRBJ1-4	CASGGSTEKLFF	TGTGCCAGCGGGGGTTCAACTGAAAAACTGTTTTTT